This passage covers 8 T cell receptor beta chains from one sample sequenced in a study of T-cell memory formation after mild COVID-19 (dated by TCRdb to the early 2020s). Libraries were built with 5' RACE. The instrument was an Illumina NovaSeq 6000. TCRdb applied fastp at Q25 and MiXCR to the public reads, then kept only in-frame beta chains. Rows are unified per CDR3 protein, each entry keeping the most common DNA and genes. This sample holds 150,000 to 200,000 distinct CDR3 sequences; around 10% were observed only once. The ten most abundant clones make up about 3.5% of the sample. Specimen: PBMCs or a T cell subset sorted from them (not recorded which). These receptors came from a man aged 18 to 29 who had mild COVID-19 (a few samples of this study predate the infection). The sample titles of this study are shuffled in the database, so cell type and time point are left out; the donor was told from shared clones.

This clonotype was seen many times. This chain links TRBV20-1 with TRBJ1-1; TRBD1 might be the D (5 bases). The germline V gene has CDR1 DFQATT and CDR2 SNEGSKA (reference sequence). There are 11 residues in the CDR3. CDR3 DNA: TGCAGGGGGGAGGATAACACTGAAGCTTTCTTT. Translating gives CRGEDNTEAFF.

The chain combines TRBV6-5 with TRBJ2-1; D perhaps matches TRBD2 (6 bases). CDR3 size: 16 residues. V dropped 5 bases and J dropped 0 bases, with 14 bases sitting between them. In germline, CDR1 is MNHEY, CDR2 SVGAGI. This chain's CDR3 is CASSRKGTDSYNEQFF. CDR3 coding DNA: TGTGCCAGCAGTCGGAAAGGGACTGACTCCTACAATGAGCAGTTCTTC.

This clonotype was seen a handful of times. The chain has TRBV5-6 and TRBJ1-2; maybe TRBD1 (5 bases). V was trimmed by 0 bases and J by 8 bases, leaving 11 bases between them. The CDR3 sequence is 13 residues long. The V gene's germline CDR1 is SGHDT and CDR2 YYEEEE. DNA for the CDR3: TGTGCCAGCAGCTTGGGGTCGGGGCGAGGCTACACCTTC. Protein product: CASSLGSGRGYTF.

The sample holds a few counts of this clonotype. The genes are TRBV3-1 and TRBJ2-1; 9 nucleotides agree with TRBD2. The CDR3 totals 13 residues. V lost 3 bases and J lost 7; bases outside the gene matches: 1. CDR1 is LGHDT, CDR2 YNNKEL, per germline (reference sequence). CDR3 DNA: TGTGCCAGCAGCCAGCGGGGGGGGAATGAGCAGTTCTTC. It encodes CASSQRGGNEQFF.

In this sample, this clonotype turned up a few times. The gene calls are TRBV10-3 and TRBJ2-3; TRBD2 matches at 11 bases. V was pared by 7 bases and J by 0 bases, with 6 bases of the junction left unmatched. There are 16 residues in the CDR3. The germline CDR1 and CDR2 sequences are ENHRY and SYGVKD. The CDR3 loop is CAIKTGLAVSTDTQYF. The CDR3 region has the DNA TGTGCCATCAAAACGGGACTAGCGGTTAGCACAGATACGCAGTATTTT.

The table lists this clonotype with many counts. The rearrangement joins TRBV12-3 or TRBV12-4 to TRBJ1-1, with D unclear. The CDR3 runs 16 residues. Trimming cost V 2 bases and J 0 bases, with 13 bases left between them. The DNA for the CDR3 is TGTGCCAGCAGTTTAAGGTCGGGGAGCATGAACACTGAAGCTTTCTTT. This translates into CASSLRSGSMNTEAFF.

This clonotype was counted many times. The chain links TRBV27 to TRBJ2-5; possibly TRBD2 for D (5 bases). The CDR3 runs 13 residues. Germline CDR1 MNHEY, CDR2 SMNVEV (reference sequence). V lost 5 bases and J 5 bases, leaving 12 bases between the germline ends. CDR3 sequence: CASSARVRETQYF. The CDR3 nucleotides are TGTGCCAGCAGTGCGAGGGTTAGGGAGACCCAGTACTTC.

The chain links TRBV2 to TRBJ2-1, with 8 bases that match TRBD1. Losses at the gene ends were 5 bases for V and 5 bases for J; bases not matched to a gene: 5. Germline loops: CDR1 SNHLY, CDR2 FYNNEI. The CDR3 is made up of 14 amino acids. The CDR3 DNA reads as TGTGCCAGCAGTAACCCAGGGGGCCACAATGAGCAGTTCTTC. Translated, it gives CASSNPGGHNEQFF.